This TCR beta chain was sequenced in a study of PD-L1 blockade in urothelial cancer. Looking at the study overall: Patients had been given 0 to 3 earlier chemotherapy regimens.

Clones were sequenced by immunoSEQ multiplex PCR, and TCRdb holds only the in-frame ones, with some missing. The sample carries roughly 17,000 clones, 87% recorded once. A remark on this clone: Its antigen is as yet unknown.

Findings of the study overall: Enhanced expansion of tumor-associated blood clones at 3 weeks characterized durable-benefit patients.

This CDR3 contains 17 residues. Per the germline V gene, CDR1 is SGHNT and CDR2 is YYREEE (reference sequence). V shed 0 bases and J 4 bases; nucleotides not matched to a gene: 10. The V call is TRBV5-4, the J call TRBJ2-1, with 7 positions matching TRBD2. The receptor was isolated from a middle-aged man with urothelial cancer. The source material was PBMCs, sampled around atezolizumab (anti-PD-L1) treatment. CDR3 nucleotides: TGTGCCAGCAGCTTGGGCCCGGGACTACCCAAATACAATGAGCAGTTCTTC. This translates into CASSLGPGLPKYNEQFF.